This TCR beta chain appears in the sequencing data of a study of T cell responses to AZD1222 COVID-19 vaccine. Study-wide results and caveats: Only a handful of AZD1222 recipients were seropositive at baseline.

As for this clone: The antigen is not known.

Here immunoSEQ multiplex PCR was the method, and the copy in TCRdb shows in-frame clones only, minus some. The sample comprises 110,000 to 150,000 clones, 88% of which are singletons, and roughly 3% rests with the top ten. The CDR3 spans 15 residues. Trimming stripped 5 bases from V and 9 bases from J, with 20 bases between. In germline, CDR1 is SGHVS, CDR2 FNYEAQ. This TCR came from an adult in good health. The input for sequencing was peripheral blood, taken on day 0 of AZD1222 vaccination. This chain joins TRBV7-6 and TRBJ2-1; TRBD2 might be the D (6 bases). CDR3 protein: CASSPLRTISVEQFF. CDR3 bases: TGTGCCAGCAGCCCACTCAGGACTATCTCGGTTGAGCAGTTCTTC.